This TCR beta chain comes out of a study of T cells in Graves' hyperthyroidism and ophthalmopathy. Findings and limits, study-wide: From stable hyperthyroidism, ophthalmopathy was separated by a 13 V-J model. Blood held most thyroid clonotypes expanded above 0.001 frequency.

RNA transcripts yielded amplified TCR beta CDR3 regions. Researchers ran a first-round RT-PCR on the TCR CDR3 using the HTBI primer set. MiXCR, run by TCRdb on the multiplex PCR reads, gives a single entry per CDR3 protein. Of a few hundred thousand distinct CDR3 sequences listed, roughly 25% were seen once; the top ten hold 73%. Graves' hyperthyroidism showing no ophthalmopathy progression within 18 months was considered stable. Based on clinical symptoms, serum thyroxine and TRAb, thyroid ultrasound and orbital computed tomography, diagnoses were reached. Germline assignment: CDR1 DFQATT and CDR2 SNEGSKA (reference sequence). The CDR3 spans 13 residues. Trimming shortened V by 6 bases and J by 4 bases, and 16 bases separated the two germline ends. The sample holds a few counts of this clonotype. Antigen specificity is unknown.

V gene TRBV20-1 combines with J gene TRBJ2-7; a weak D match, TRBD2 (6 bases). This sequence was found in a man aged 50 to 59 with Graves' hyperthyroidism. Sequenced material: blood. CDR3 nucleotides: TGCAGTGCCCGCCGCTCCGGGAGTTACGAGCAGTACTTC. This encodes CSARRSGSYEQYF.